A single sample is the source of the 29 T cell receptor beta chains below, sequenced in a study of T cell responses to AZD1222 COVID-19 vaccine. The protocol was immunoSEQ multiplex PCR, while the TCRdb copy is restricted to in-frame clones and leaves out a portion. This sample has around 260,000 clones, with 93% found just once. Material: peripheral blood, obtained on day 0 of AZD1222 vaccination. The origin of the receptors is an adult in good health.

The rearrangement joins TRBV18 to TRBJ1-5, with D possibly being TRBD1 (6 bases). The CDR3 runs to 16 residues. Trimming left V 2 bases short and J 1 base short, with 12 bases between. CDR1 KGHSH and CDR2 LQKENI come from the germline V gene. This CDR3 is CASSPTGIGSNQPQHF. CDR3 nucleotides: TGTGCCAGCTCACCAACAGGGATTGGAAGCAATCAGCCCCAGCATTTT.

CDR3 bases: TGTGCCAGCAGCAAGATTGGCCGGGACAGGGATAGGGGGGCCAACGTCCTGACTTTC. This codes for CASSKIGRDRDRGANVLTF. The V call is TRBV11-3, the J call TRBJ2-6, with 9 bases fitting TRBD1. Germline CDR1 SGHNT, CDR2 YENEEA. Trimming took 5 bases from V and 4 from J; bases not matched to a gene: 15. The CDR3 length is 19 residues.

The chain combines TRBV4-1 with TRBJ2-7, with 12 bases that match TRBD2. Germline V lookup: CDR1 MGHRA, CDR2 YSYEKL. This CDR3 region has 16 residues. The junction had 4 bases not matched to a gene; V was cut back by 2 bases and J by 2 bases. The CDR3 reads CASSQPTSGGTYEQYF. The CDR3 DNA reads TGCGCCAGCAGCCAACCAACTAGCGGGGGGACCTACGAGCAGTACTTC.

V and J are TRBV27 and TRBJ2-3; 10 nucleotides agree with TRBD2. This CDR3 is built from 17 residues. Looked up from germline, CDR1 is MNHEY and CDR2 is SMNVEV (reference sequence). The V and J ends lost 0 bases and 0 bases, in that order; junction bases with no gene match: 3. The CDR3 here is CASSLSLAGVSTDTQYF. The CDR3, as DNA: TGTGCCAGCAGTTTATCGCTAGCGGGGGTTAGCACAGATACGCAGTATTTT.

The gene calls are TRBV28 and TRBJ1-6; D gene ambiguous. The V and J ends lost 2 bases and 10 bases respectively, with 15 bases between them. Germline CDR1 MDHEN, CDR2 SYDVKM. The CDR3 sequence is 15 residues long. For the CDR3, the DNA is TGTGCCAGCAGTTTAACCTCCCGTCTCGAATCACCCCTCCACTTT. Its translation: CASSLTSRLESPLHF.

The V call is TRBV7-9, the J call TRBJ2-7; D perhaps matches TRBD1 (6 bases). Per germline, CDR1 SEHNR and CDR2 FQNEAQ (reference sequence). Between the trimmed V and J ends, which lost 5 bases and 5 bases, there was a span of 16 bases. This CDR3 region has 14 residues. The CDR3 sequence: CASSPRDTSNEQYF. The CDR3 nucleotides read TGTGCCAGCAGCCCGAGGGACACGTCTAACGAGCAGTACTTC.

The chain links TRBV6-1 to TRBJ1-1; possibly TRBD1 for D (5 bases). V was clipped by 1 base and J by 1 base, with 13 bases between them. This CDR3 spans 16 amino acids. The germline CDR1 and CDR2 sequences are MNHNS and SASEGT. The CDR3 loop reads CASSEVGGRGNTEAFF. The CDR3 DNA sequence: TGTGCCAGCAGTGAAGTGGGGGGTCGCGGGAACACTGAAGCTTTCTTT.

The CDR3 sequence is CASSLEQVSNQPQHF. The CDR3 DNA reads as TGTGCCAGCAGCTTAGAACAGGTATCTAATCAGCCCCAGCATTTT. The chain has TRBV7-8 and TRBJ1-5; possible D gene TRBD1, 5 bases. There are 15 residues in the CDR3. Trimming pared 1 base from V and 4 bases from J, leaving 11 bases between. Germline-derived CDR1 and CDR2 are SGHVS and FQNEAQ. The whole variable domain, filled in from reference TRBV7-8 and TRBJ1-5, reads GAGVSQSPRYKVAKRGQDVALRCDPISGHVSLFWYQQALGQGPEFLTYFQNEAQLDKSGLPSDRFFAERPEGSVSTLKIQRTQQEDSAVYLCASSLEQVSNQPQHFGDGTRLSIL.

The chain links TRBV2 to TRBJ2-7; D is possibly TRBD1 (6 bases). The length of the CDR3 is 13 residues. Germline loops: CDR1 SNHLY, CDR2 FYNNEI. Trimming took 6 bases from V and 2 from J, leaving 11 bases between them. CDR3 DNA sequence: TGTGCCAGCAGCGAACAGGGTACCTACGAGCAGTACTTC. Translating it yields CASSEQGTYEQYF.

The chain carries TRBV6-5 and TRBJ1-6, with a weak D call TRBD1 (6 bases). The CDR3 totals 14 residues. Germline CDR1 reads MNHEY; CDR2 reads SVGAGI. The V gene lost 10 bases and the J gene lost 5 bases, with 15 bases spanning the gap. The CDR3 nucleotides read TGTGCCACTTCGCGAAGACAGGATAATTCACCCCTCCACTTT. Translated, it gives CATSRRQDNSPLHF.

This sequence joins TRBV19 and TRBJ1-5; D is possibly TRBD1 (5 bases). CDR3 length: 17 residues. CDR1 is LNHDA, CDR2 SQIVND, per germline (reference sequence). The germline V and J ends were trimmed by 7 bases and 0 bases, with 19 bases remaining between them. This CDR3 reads CASTLGAGLYSNQPQHF. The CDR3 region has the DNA TGTGCCAGTACCCTAGGGGCAGGACTTTATAGCAATCAGCCCCAGCATTTT.

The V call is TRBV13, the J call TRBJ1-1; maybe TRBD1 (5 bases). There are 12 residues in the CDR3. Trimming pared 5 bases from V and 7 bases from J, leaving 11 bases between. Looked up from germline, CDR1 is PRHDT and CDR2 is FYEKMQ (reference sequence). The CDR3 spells CASSDRDLEAFF. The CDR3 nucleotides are TGTGCCAGCAGCGACCGGGACCTTGAAGCTTTCTTT.

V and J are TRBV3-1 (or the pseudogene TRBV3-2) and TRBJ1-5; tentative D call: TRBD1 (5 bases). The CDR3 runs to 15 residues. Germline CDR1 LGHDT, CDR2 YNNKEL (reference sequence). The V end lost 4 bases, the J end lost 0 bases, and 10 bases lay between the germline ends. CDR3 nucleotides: TGTGCCAGCAGCCCGGGGCGGCCTAGCAATCAGCCCCAGCATTTT. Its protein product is CASSPGRPSNQPQHF.

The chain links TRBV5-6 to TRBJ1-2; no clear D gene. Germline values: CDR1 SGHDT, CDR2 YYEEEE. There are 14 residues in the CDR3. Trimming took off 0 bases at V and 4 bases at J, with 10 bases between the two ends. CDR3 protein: CASSLVAPGYGYTF. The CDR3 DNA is TGTGCCAGCAGCTTGGTGGCGCCAGGCTATGGCTACACCTTC.

The CDR3 DNA reads TGTGCCAGCAGCACTCGGGACGGTATCTACGAGCAGTACTTC. It encodes CASSTRDGIYEQYF. The rearrangement uses TRBV7-2 and TRBJ2-7; D is perhaps TRBD1 or TRBD2 (5 bases each). V gave up 5 bases and J gave up 3 bases, with 14 bases separating them. The CDR3 spans 14 residues. The germline CDR1 and CDR2 sequences are SGHTA and FQGNSA.

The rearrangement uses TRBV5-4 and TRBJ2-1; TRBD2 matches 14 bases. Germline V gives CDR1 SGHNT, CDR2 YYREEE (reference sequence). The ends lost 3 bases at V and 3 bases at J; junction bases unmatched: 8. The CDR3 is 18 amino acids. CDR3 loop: CASSSLWGLAGDYNEQFF. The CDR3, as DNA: TGTGCCAGCAGCTCCCTTTGGGGACTAGCGGGAGACTACAATGAGCAGTTCTTC.

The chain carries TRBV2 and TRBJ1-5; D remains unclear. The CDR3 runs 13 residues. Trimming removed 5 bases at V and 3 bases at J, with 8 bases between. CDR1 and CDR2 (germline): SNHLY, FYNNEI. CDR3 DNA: TGTGCCAGCAGTTTCGGAAACAATCAGCCCCAGCATTTT. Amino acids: CASSFGNNQPQHF.

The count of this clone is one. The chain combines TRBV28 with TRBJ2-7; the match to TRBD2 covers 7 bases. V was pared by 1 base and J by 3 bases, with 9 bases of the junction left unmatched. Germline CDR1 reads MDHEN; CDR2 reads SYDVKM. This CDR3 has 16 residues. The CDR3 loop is CASSLSIGGISYEQYF. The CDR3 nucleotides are TGTGCCAGCAGTTTATCCATCGGGGGGATCAGCTACGAGCAGTACTTC.

The CDR3 DNA reads as TGTGCCAGCAGCCCCCAAGGAGCGGGCCAAGAGACCCAGTACTTC. Protein sequence: CASSPQGAGQETQYF. The chain joins TRBV4-2 to TRBJ2-5; TRBD2 might be the D (6 bases). V was pared by 4 bases and J by 1 base, with 13 bases between. The germline CDR1 and CDR2 sequences are LGHNA and YNFKEQ. The CDR3 loop spans 15 amino acids.

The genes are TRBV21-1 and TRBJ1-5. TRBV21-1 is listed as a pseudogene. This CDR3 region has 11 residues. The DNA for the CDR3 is TGTGCCCGATACGGCCATCAGCCCCAGCATTTT. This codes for CARYGHQPQHF.

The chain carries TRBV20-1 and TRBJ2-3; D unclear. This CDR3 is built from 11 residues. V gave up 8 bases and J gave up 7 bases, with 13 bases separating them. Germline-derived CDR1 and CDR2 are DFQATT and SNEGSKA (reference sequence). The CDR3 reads CSLNALNTQYF. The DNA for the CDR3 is TGCAGTTTAAACGCCCTCAATACGCAGTATTTT.

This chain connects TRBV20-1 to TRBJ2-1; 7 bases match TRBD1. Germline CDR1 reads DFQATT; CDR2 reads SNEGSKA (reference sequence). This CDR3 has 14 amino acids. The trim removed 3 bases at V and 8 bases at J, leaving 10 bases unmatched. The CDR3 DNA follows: TGCAGTGCTAGTCAGAGACAGGGTGGGGATGAGCAGTTCTTC. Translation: CSASQRQGGDEQFF.

CDR3 nucleotides: TGTGCCAGCAGTTGGGCAGGGCACTACGAGCAGTACTTC. Amino acid sequence: CASSWAGHYEQYF. V and J are TRBV6-5 and TRBJ2-7; the D gene is possibly TRBD1 (5 bases). V lost 4 bases and J lost 3, with 10 bases in between. Germline V gene lookup returns CDR1 MNHEY and CDR2 SVGAGI. The CDR3 has 13 residues.

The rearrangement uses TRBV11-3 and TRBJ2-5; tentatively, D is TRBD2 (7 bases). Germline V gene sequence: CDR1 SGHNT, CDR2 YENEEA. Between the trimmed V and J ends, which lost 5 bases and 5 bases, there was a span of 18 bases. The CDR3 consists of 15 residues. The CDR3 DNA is TGTGCCAGCAGCAACCACGGAGGGGGGGCTGAGACCCAGTACTTC. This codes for CASSNHGGGAETQYF.

CDR3 sequence: CASSSWGDSYEQYF. CDR3 bases: TGTGCCAGCAGCTCCTGGGGAGACTCCTACGAGCAGTACTTC. This chain joins TRBV3-1 (or the pseudogene TRBV3-2) and TRBJ2-7; maybe TRBD2 (5 bases). The CDR3 is 14 residues long. Germline V gives CDR1 LGHDT, CDR2 YNNKEL (reference sequence). V was cut by 5 bases and J by 0 bases, with 11 bases left in between.

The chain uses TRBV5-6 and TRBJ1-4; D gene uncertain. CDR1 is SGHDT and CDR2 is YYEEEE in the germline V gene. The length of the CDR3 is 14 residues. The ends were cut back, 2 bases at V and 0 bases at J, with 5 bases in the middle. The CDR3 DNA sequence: TGTGCCAGCAGCTTTCTTACAACTAATGAAAAACTGTTTTTT. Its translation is CASSFLTTNEKLFF.

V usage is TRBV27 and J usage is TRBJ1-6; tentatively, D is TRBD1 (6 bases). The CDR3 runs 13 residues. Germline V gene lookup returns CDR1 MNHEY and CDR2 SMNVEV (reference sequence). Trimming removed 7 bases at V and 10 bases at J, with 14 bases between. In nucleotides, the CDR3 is TGTGCCAGCACCACAGGGTCGGGATCACCCCTCCACTTT. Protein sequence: CASTTGSGSPLHF.

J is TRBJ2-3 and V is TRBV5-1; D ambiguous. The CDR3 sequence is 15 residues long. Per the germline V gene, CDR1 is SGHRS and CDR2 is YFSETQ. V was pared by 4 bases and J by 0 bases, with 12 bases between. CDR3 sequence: CASSLDTQSTDTQYF. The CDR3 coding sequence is TGCGCCAGCAGCCTTGACACCCAGAGCACAGATACGCAGTATTTT.

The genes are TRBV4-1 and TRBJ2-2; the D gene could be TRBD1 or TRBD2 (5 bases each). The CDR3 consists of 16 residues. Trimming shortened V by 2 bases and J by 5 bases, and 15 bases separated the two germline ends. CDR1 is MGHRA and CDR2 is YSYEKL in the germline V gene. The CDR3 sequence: CASSQRDGQGTGELFF. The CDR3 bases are TGCGCCAGCAGCCAACGGGACGGCCAAGGGACCGGGGAGCTGTTTTTT.